The sequence of this T cell receptor (beta chain) was determined in a study of cytomegalovirus exposure and HLA in healthy donors. Germline V gene lookup returns CDR1 SGHAT and CDR2 FQNNGV. Trimming shortened V by 1 base and J by 1 base, and 10 bases separated the two germline ends. CDR3 size: 15 residues. Clones were read by immunoSEQ multiplex PCR, and TCRdb kept only the in-frame ones, dropping some. Of more than 65,000 clones in the sample, approximately 93% were seen once. This TCR derives from a man between 18 and 35 years old in good health and CMV-seronegative. Material for sequencing was PBMCs. The rearrangement links TRBV11-2 to TRBJ1-1; D is undetermined. This CDR3 reads CASSLVPGTNTEAFF. In DNA form, the CDR3 reads TGTGCCAGCAGCTTAGTTCCGGGTACGAACACTGAAGCTTTCTTT.